This T cell receptor (beta chain) was sequenced in a study of neurological immune-mediated disorders. In the case of this clonotype: No antigen is known for it.

Study-level results: The study found no CDR3 amino acid sequences shared by expanded clones across subjects, suggesting private repertoires in all groups. It was HTLV-1-associated myelopathy that showed the most TCR clonal expansion, while multiple sclerosis showed the least, falling below healthy controls.

Between the trimmed V and J ends, which lost 1 base and 0 bases, there was a span of 12 bases. This CDR3 is built from 16 residues. Germline CDR1 DFQATT, CDR2 SNEGSKA (reference sequence). Time point denoted: technical triplicate 3. CD4+ or CD8+ T cells at a count of roughly 1 million served as input for the sorted libraries. The cDNA came from 5'RACE, which used 10-nucleotide random UMIs. TCRdb processed the 5' RACE reads anew with MiXCR; each CDR3 protein has one entry. Of around 30,000 distinct CDR3 sequences listed, roughly 16% are singletons. This chain connects TRBV20-1 to TRBJ1-4; the D is unclear. The receptor comes from a female donor with HTLV-1-associated myelopathy (HAM/TSP). Material for sequencing was CD4+ T cells from blood. This CDR3 is CSARVADHTTNEKLFF. The CDR3 region has the DNA TGCAGTGCTAGAGTCGCAGACCACACAACTAATGAAAAACTGTTTTTT.